A single sample is the source of the 11 T cell receptor beta chains below, sequenced in a study of cytomegalovirus exposure and HLA in healthy donors. Researchers ran the PCR with 60 Vbeta and 13 Jbeta primers. Only in-frame clones appear in the TCRdb table, and some are missing; sequencing was by immunoSEQ multiplex PCR. The sample has tens of thousands of clones, about two thirds seen once; the top ten hold roughly 4%. The specimen was PBMCs. The receptors originated from a woman in her forties or fifties in good health and CMV-seronegative.

The CDR3 DNA follows: TGTGCCACCAGCAGACCTCAAGCTTTCTATGGCTACACCTTC. It encodes CATSRPQAFYGYTF. V and J are TRBV15 and TRBJ1-2; the D is unclear. V lost 2 bases and J lost 4, with 11 bases in between. This CDR3 has 14 residues. In germline, CDR1 is LNHNV, CDR2 YYDKDF (reference sequence).

This clone came up a few times. V and J are TRBV4-2 and TRBJ1-4; D may be TRBD1 (6 bases). The V end was cut by 4 bases, the J end by 10 bases, with 10 bases between. This CDR3 contains 12 residues. CDR1 and CDR2 from the germline V gene are LGHNA and YNFKEQ. The CDR3 reads CASSPTQGKLFF. In DNA form, the CDR3 reads TGTGCCAGCAGCCCGACACAGGGAAAACTGTTTTTT.

The chain joins TRBV19 to TRBJ1-5; D may be TRBD1 (6 bases). Germline V gene lookup returns CDR1 LNHDA and CDR2 SQIVND (reference sequence). V lost 4 bases to trimming and J lost 6 bases, with 13 bases between them. CDR3 length: 14 residues. This CDR3 is CASSTPGEGQPQHF. The DNA of the CDR3 is TGTGCCAGTAGTACCCCAGGGGAGGGTCAGCCCCAGCATTTT. The full variable domain, rest sourced from reference TRBV19 and TRBJ1-5, is DGGITQSPKYLFRKEGQNVTLSCEQNLNHDAMYWYRQDPGQGLRLIYYSQIVNDFQKGDIAEGYSVSREKKESFPLTVTSAQKNPTAFYLCASSTPGEGQPQHFGDGTRLSIL.

The chain carries TRBV5-1 and TRBJ1-3; 7 bases are a match to TRBD1. The CDR3 contains 14 residues. The germline gives CDR1 SGHRS, CDR2 YFSETQ. With V trimmed by 1 base and J by 4 bases, 2 bases remained unmatched. CDR3 loop: CASSLLGGGNTIYF. The CDR3 DNA follows: TGCGCCAGCAGCTTGCTAGGGGGCGGAAACACCATATATTTT.

The table lists this clone with a few counts. Written as DNA, the CDR3 is TGTGCCAGCAGCCCAGAATTCACACTGTTTTTT. Protein: CASSPEFTLFF. The V call is TRBV2, the J call TRBJ1-4, with D uncertain. Trimming stripped 6 bases from V and 13 bases from J, with 12 bases between. Germline V CDR1 and CDR2: SNHLY, FYNNEI. The CDR3 sequence is 11 residues long.

The chain combines TRBV9 with TRBJ2-3; TRBD1 is a possible D gene (6 bases). Deletions cut 4 bases from V and 0 bases from J, with 18 bases between. Looked up from germline, CDR1 is SGDLS and CDR2 is YYNGEE. This CDR3 is 17 amino acids long. The CDR3 coding sequence is TGTGCCAGCAGCAGGCTTGGGACACCGACTAGCACAGATACGCAGTATTTT. Protein: CASSRLGTPTSTDTQYF.

The V and J genes are TRBV6-1 and TRBJ2-7; a possible D gene is TRBD1 (6 bases). Trimming took off 8 bases at V and 10 bases at J, with 12 bases between the two ends. Germline V gives CDR1 MNHNS, CDR2 SASEGT. The CDR3 extends over 10 amino acids. The CDR3 sequence is CASGYRDQYF. The CDR3 DNA sequence: TGTGCCAGCGGATACAGGGACCAGTACTTC.

The rearrangement joins TRBV7-9 to TRBJ1-2; weak D call: TRBD1 (6 bases). V was pared by 1 base and J by 4 bases, with 13 bases between. The CDR3 loop spans 15 amino acids. CDR1 and CDR2 (germline): SEHNR, FQNEAQ (reference sequence). CDR3 coding DNA: TGTGCCAGCAGCTTAGGCGGGGGGCTGGTCTATGGCTACACCTTC. This sequence encodes CASSLGGGLVYGYTF.

This chain joins TRBV5-1 and TRBJ2-1; tentative D call: TRBD2 (6 bases). The CDR3 runs 12 residues. V was cut by 0 bases and J by 13 bases, with 11 bases left in between. Germline V gene data show CDR1 as SGHRS and CDR2 as YFSETQ. The CDR3: CASSLVGGNQFF. CDR3 in DNA: TGCGCCAGCAGCTTGGTAGGCGGGAATCAGTTCTTC.

This clone was picked up a small number of times. The rearrangement uses TRBV7-9 and TRBJ2-1; D ambiguous. CDR3 size: 14 residues. Deletions cut 2 bases from V and 3 bases from J, with 8 bases between. Germline V gene data show CDR1 as SEHNR and CDR2 as FQNEAQ (reference sequence). The CDR3 sequence: CASSLRGDYNEQFF. Here the CDR3 DNA reads TGTGCCAGCAGCTTACGCGGAGACTACAATGAGCAGTTCTTC. Full variable domain (remainder filled in from reference TRBV7-9 and TRBJ2-1): DTGVSQNPRHKITKRGQNVTFRCDPISEHNRLYWYRQTLGQGPEFLTYFQNEAQLEKSRLLSDRFSAERPKGSFSTLEIQRTEQGDSAMYLCASSLRGDYNEQFFGPGTRLTVL.

This rearrangement joins TRBV5-1 to TRBJ2-7; TRBD2 might be the D (7 bases). The CDR3 loop spans 16 amino acids. Germline V lookup: CDR1 SGHRS, CDR2 YFSETQ. V gave up 4 bases and J gave up 0 bases, with 17 bases separating them. The CDR3 DNA reads TGCGCCAGCAGCCCTGGCGGGGGCCATGACTCCTACGAGCAGTACTTC. This encodes CASSPGGGHDSYEQYF.